What follows describes a single T cell receptor (beta chain). Germline V lookup: CDR1 SQVTM, CDR2 ANQGSEA. This CDR3 has 11 residues. The germline V and J ends were trimmed by 3 bases and 4 bases, with 7 bases remaining between them. This sample was included in a study of blood T cells in healthy people across ages. Primed by a sample-barcoded 5' primer and a J-beta primer mix, a second PCR proceeded for about 6 to 11 cycles. TCRdb reprocessed the 5' RACE reads with MiXCR, giving one entry per CDR3 protein. Altogether around 1,100,000 distinct CDR3 sequences are present, around two fifths being singletons, with the ten largest covering over 10%.

The chain couples TRBV29-1 to TRBJ2-7; unclear D gene. Material: blood. The sequence was obtained from a man between 18 and 29 years old in good health. CDR3 sequence: CSVDLGYEQYF. CDR3 DNA sequence: TGCAGCGTTGATTTGGGGTACGAGCAGTACTTC.